This section outlines one T cell receptor beta chain sequence together with its context. Reprocessing the 5' RACE reads, TCRdb reports a single entry for every CDR3 protein and omits DNA. The sample data list around 47,000 distinct CDR3 sequences. Germline assignment: CDR1 LNHDA and CDR2 SQIVND (reference sequence). The CDR3 consists of 14 residues. The data stem from a study of monozygotic twins with inflammatory bowel disease. V usage is TRBV19 and J usage is TRBJ2-2; TCRdb indicates TRBD2, and absent DNA this call remains unverified. Sequenced input: blood. The receptor was isolated from a human donor with ulcerative colitis or Crohn's disease, or a healthy co-twin of an affected twin (not recorded which). The CDR3 here is CASSQGLEPGELFF. Based on the CDR3 plus reference TRBV19 and TRBJ2-2, the full variable domain is DGGITQSPKYLFRKEGQNVTLSCEQNLNHDAMYWYRQDPGQGLRLIYYSQIVNDFQKGDIAEGYSVSREKKESFPLTVTSAQKNPTAFYLCASSQGLEPGELFFGEGSRLTVL.